The present TCR beta chain was sequenced within a study of T cell repertoires in cytomegalovirus infection. About the research overall: Alongside well-studied HLA-B-restricted CMV epitopes, recently identified HLA-C-restricted CMV epitopes were also used. Indicated by public TCR beta signatures were CMV infection and matching HLA type.

The study's findings and limits: Carriage of CMV together with the relevant HLA was identifiable through cumulative public TCR beta family frequency. Ex vivo, HLA-C-restricted CMV-specific TCR beta clonotypes prevailed over the rest of the response.

A note on this clonotype: Its antigen is currently unknown.

From germline, CDR1 is SNHLY and CDR2 FYNNEI. This CDR3 contains 16 residues. V was clipped by 4 bases and J by 4 bases, with 19 bases between them. TCRdb reprocessed the reads via MiXCR and lists one record per CDR3 protein. The sample lists fewer than 350,000 distinct CDR3 sequences; almost 30% were seen once. This chain joins TRBV2 and TRBJ1-2, with a possible D match to TRBD1 (6 bases). Sequenced here: cultured PBMCs, sampled from culture after CMV antigen stimulation. The origin of this receptor is a human donor in good health (CMV status not recorded). Some clones in this sample may be carry-over from other donors' samples. In DNA, the CDR3 is TGTGCCAGCAGTGTCCAACAGGGCTTTAGTGGCTATGGCTACACCTTC. This encodes CASSVQQGFSGYGYTF.